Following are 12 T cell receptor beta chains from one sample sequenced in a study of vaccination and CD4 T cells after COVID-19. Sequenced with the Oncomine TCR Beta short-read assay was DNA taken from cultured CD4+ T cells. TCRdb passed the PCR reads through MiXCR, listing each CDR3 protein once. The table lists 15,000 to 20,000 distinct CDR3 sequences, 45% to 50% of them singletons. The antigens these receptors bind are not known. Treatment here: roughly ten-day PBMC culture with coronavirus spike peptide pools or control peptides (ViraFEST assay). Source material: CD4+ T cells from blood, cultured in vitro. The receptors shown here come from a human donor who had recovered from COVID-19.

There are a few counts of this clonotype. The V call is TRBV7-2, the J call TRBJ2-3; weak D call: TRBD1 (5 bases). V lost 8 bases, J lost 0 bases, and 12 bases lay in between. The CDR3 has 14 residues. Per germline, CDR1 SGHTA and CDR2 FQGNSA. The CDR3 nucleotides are TGTGCCAGCTCAAGACAGCCAAGCACAGATACGCAGTATTTT. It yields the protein CASSRQPSTDTQYF.

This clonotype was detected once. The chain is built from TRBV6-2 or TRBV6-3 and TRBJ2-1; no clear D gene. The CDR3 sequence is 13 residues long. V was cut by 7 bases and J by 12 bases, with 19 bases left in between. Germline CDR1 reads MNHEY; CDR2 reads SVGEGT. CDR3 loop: CASTLQEVGSQFF. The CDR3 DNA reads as TGTGCCAGCACCCTCCAAGAAGTCGGGTCGCAGTTCTTC.

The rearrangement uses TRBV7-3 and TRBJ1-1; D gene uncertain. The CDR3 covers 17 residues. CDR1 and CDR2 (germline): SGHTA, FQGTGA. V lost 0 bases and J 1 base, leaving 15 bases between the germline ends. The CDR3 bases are TGTGCCAGCAGCTTAACAGGTGTAGGGAGATCGAACACTGAAGCTTTCTTT. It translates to CASSLTGVGRSNTEAFF.

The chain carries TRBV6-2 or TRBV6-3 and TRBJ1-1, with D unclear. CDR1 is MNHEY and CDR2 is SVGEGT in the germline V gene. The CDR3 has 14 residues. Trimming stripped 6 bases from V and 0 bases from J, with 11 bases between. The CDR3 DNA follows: TGTGCCAGCAGCCGACGGTTAATGAACACTGAAGCTTTCTTT. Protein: CASSRRLMNTEAFF.

The CDR3 DNA sequence: TGTGCCAGCAGTACAGGGGTCTACAATGAGCAGTTCTTC. Translated, it gives CASSTGVYNEQFF. This chain joins TRBV27 and TRBJ2-1; 7 nucleotides agree with TRBD1. CDR1 and CDR2 from the germline V gene are MNHEY and SMNVEV (reference sequence). Unmatched junction bases numbered 1, after V lost 5 bases and J lost 3 bases. This CDR3 comprises 13 residues.

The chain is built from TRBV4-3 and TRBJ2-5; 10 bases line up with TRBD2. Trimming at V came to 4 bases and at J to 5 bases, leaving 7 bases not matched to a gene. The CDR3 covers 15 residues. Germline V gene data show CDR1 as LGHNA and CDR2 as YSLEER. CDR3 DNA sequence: TGCGCCAGCAGCCCGGGACTAGCGAGAGGGGAGACCCAGTACTTC. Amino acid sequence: CASSPGLARGETQYF.

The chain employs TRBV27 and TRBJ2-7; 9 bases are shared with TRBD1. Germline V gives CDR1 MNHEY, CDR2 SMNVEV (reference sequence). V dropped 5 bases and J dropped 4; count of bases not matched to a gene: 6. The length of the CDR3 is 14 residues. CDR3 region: CASSPPGTGYEQYF. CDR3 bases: TGTGCCAGCAGTCCCCCCGGGACAGGGTACGAGCAGTACTTC.

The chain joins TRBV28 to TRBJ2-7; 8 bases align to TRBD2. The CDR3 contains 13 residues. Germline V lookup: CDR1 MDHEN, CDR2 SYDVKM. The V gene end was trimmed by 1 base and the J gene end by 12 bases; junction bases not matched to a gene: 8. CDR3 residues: CASSLSGTAGGYF. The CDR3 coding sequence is TGTGCCAGCAGTTTATCTGGGACGGCGGGGGGGTACTTC.

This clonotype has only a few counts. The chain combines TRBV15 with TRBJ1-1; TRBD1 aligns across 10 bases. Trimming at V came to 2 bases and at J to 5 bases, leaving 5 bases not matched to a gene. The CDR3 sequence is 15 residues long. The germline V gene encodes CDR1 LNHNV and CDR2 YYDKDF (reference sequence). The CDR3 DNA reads TGTGCCACCAGCAGAAGACAGGGGGCACTGACTGAAGCTTTCTTT. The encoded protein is CATSRRQGALTEAFF.

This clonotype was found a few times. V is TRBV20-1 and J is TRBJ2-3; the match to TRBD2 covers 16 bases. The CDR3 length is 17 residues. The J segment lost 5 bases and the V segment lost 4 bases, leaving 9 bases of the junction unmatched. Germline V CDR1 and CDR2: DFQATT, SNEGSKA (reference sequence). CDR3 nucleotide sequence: TGCAGTGCTATACCCGGGACTAGCGGGAGGGTGAGAGATACGCAGTATTTT. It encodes CSAIPGTSGRVRDTQYF.

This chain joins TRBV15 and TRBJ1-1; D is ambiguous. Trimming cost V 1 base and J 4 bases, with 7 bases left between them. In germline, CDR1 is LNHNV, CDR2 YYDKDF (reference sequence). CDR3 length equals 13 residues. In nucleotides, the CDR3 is TGTGCCACCAGCAGAGTATCGGTCACTGAAGCTTTCTTT. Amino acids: CATSRVSVTEAFF.

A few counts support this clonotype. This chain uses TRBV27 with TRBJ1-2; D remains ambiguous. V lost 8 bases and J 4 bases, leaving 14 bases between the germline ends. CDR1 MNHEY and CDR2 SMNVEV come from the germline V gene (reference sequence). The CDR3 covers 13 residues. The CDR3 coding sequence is TGTGCCAGCGGGTTCCGGGCAGCCTATGGCTACACCTTC. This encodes CASGFRAAYGYTF.